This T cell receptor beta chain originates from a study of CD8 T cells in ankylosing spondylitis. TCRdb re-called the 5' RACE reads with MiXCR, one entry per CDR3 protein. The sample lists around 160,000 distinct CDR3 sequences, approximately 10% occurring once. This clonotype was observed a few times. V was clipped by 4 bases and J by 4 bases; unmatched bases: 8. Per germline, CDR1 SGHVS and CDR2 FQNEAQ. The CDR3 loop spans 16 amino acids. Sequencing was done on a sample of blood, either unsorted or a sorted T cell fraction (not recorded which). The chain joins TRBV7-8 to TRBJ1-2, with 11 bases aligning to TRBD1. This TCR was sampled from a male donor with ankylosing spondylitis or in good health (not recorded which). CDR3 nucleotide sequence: TGTGCCAGCAGCTCCTCCGGGACAGGGGGGTTCTATGGCTACACCTTC. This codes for CASSSSGTGGFYGYTF.